The entry below describes one T cell receptor (beta chain). Its antigen is unknown. Combining a sample-barcoded 5' primer with a J-beta primer mix, a second PCR ran for 7 to 11 cycles. A template-switch adaptor that had 12 random nucleotides put a tag on each cDNA molecule. Each CDR3 protein gets one entry after TCRdb re-called the 5' RACE reads with MiXCR. The data contain over 1,500,000 distinct CDR3 sequences, around 50% of them singletons. With 3 bases clipped from V and 7 bases from J, the junction kept 8 bases outside the gene matches. CDR3 size: 15 residues. This record belongs to a study of blood T cells in healthy people across ages. Whole-study findings and limits: For the donors, CMV status was unknown and possibly confounded expanded clonotype changes.

In terms of origin and age, donors were healthy Caucasian individuals from Russia aged roughly 6 to 100. This clonotype originated in a middle-aged woman in good health. Sequences were obtained from blood. This rearrangement joins TRBV12-3 or TRBV12-4 to TRBJ2-1; 8 bases fit TRBD1. The CDR3 coding sequence is TGTGCCAGCAGTTTTTGGACCGGGACAGGTAATGAGCAGTTCTTC. Its protein product is CASSFWTGTGNEQFF.